The 10 T cell receptor beta chains below were found in one sample sequenced in a study of human T cells and chemical hapten exposure. Each CDR3 protein is one row after TCRdb ran MiXCR on the RACE reads. The table records about 260,000 distinct CDR3 sequences, about 9.4% of them present only once. Specified time point: pre-sensitization, week 0. Treatment defined: therapeutic diphenylcyclopropenone sensitization with weekly scalp DPC. Sequences were derived from whole blood, sampled in connection with sensitization to the hapten diphenylcyclopropenone (DPC). The receptors stem from a woman aged 40 to 50 with alopecia areata. Some clones in this sample may be carry-over from other donors' samples.

The rearrangement uses TRBV11-2 and TRBJ2-3; tentatively, D is TRBD2 (5 bases). CDR3 size: 12 residues. The germline V gene encodes CDR1 SGHAT and CDR2 FQNNGV. V lost 8 bases, J lost 3 bases, and 9 bases lay in between. The CDR3 protein is CASERRTDTQYF. The DNA of the CDR3 is TGTGCCAGCGAGAGGAGGACAGATACGCAGTATTTT.

J is TRBJ2-1 and V is TRBV4-1; 7 positions match TRBD1. The J segment lost 1 base and the V segment lost 0 bases, leaving 6 bases of the junction unmatched. The CDR3 contains 17 residues. Germline V gene sequence: CDR1 MGHRA, CDR2 YSYEKL. As DNA, the CDR3 is TGCGCCAGCAGCCAAGATGGCGCAGGGGGATCCTACAATGAGCAGTTCTTC. Translating gives CASSQDGAGGSYNEQFF.

This clonotype has ten or more counts. The chain uses TRBV27 and TRBJ1-5; maybe TRBD1 (6 bases). Trimming left V 5 bases short and J 4 bases short, with 12 bases between. Germline V gene data show CDR1 as MNHEY and CDR2 as SMNVEV (reference sequence). The CDR3 contains 14 residues. CDR3 protein: CASSPGTPNQPQHF. CDR3 bases: TGTGCCAGCAGTCCCGGGACACCAAATCAGCCCCAGCATTTT.

This clonotype was recorded many times. This chain joins TRBV27 and TRBJ2-7, with TRBD2 as a possible D gene (6 bases). V dropped 2 bases and J dropped 0 bases, with 8 bases sitting between them. There are 14 residues in the CDR3. Germline V CDR1 and CDR2: MNHEY, SMNVEV (reference sequence). The DNA for the CDR3 is TGTGCCAGCAGTTTACGGCGGGACTCCTACGAGCAGTACTTC. Protein sequence: CASSLRRDSYEQYF.

This clonotype has ten or more counts. This CDR3 is CASSYQPPGSARNTEAFF. CDR3 DNA: TGTGCCAGCAGTTACCAACCCCCAGGGAGCGCCAGGAACACTGAAGCTTTCTTT. The chain joins TRBV6-5 to TRBJ1-1; possible D gene TRBD1, 5 bases. The CDR3 has 18 amino acids. Germline assignment: CDR1 MNHEY and CDR2 SVGAGI. V shed 2 bases and J shed 1 base, with 20 bases lying between them.

There are a few counts of this clonotype. The gene calls are TRBV28 and TRBJ1-6; 10 positions match TRBD1. With 4 bases clipped from V and 6 bases from J, the junction kept 3 bases outside the gene matches. The length of the CDR3 is 15 residues. Germline V lookup: CDR1 MDHEN, CDR2 SYDVKM. CDR3 sequence: CASSYRDRGNSPLHF. The CDR3, as DNA: TGTGCCAGCAGTTACCGGGACAGGGGTAATTCACCCCTCCACTTT.

As regards this clonotype: Compared with germline, one end of the junction differs, possibly owing to a read error. V is TRBV3-1 and J is TRBJ2-3, with a tentative D call TRBD2 (7 bases). The CDR3 runs 15 residues. Germline CDR1 LGHDT, CDR2 YNNKEL (reference sequence). The CDR3 reads CASSQDAGAKDTRYF. The CDR3 DNA sequence: TGTGCCAGCAGCCAAGATGCGGGGGCCAAAGATACGCGGTATTTT.

Worth noting for this clonotype: The junction and the germline gene differ at one end; a read error may be behind it. The genes are TRBV28 and TRBJ2-3; possible D gene TRBD2, 6 bases. Germline V gene sequence: CDR1 MDHEN, CDR2 SYDVKM. There are 17 residues in the CDR3. CDR3 protein: CASSFPRLVDPTETQYF. The CDR3 nucleotides read TGTGCCAGCAGTTTCCCGCGACTAGTGGATCCCACAGAAACGCAGTATTTT.

This clonotype was observed a few times. J is TRBJ1-5 and V is TRBV20-1; no reliable D call. CDR1 and CDR2 (germline): DFQATT, SNEGSKA (reference sequence). Trimming removed 0 bases from V and 1 base from J, with 1 base in between. The CDR3 is made up of 12 amino acids. The CDR3 here is CSARDSNQPQHF. For the CDR3, the DNA is TGCAGTGCTAGAGACAGCAATCAGCCCCAGCATTTT.

The table lists this clonotype with a few counts. The chain joins TRBV7-9 to TRBJ1-2; 8 bases are a match to TRBD1. Germline CDR1 and CDR2: SEHNR and FQNEAQ (reference sequence). This CDR3 comprises 14 residues. Losses at the gene ends were 2 bases for V and 8 bases for J; bases not matched to a gene: 7. DNA of the CDR3: TGTGCCAGCAGCTTAACTACAGGGGGTAAAGGCTACACCTTC. Amino acids: CASSLTTGGKGYTF.